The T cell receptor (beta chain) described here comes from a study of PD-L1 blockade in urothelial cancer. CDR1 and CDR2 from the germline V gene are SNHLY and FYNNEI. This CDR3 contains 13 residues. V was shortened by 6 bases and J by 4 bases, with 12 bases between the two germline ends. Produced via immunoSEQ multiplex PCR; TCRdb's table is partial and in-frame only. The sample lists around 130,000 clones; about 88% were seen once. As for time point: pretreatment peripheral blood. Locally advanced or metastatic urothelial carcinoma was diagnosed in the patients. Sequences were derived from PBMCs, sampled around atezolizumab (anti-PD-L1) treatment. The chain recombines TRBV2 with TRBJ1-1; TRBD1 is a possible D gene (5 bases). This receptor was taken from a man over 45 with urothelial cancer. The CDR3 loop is CASRAREGTEAFF. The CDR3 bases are TGTGCCAGCAGGGCCAGGGAGGGCACTGAAGCTTTCTTT.